This T cell receptor beta chain is from a study of cytomegalovirus exposure and HLA in healthy donors. The overall study: A prior analysis found about 120 million unique TCR beta sequences from 170 million or so T cells. Points from the study as a whole: Presence/absence analyses assumed roughly uniform sequencing depth across donors, which may not hold. By a later analysis, the bulk of CMV-associated TCR beta chains appeared HLA-restricted. Researchers reported in a later analysis that a missense DCLRE1C variant was tied to TCR beta V- and J-gene trimming.

On this clone: As yet, its antigen is unknown.

J lost 7 bases, V lost 8 bases, and 4 bases had no gene match. CDR1 and CDR2 (germline): WNHNN, SYGVQD (reference sequence). The CDR3 totals 11 residues. PCR involved 60 Vbeta and 13 Jbeta primers. TCRdb's table, derived via immunoSEQ multiplex PCR, lists solely in-frame clones and lacks some. The sample's table shows 65,000 to 95,000 clones. This chain uses TRBV10-1 with TRBJ1-2; 7 bases are shared with TRBD1. The sequence was obtained from a woman aged 60-75 years in good health and CMV-seronegative. The sample comprised PBMCs. The DNA of the CDR3 is TGCGCCAGCGGGGGACAGAGTGGCTACACCTTC. This sequence encodes CASGGQSGYTF.